This section outlines one TCR beta chain sequence together with its context. Antigen unknown. This cohort consisted of healthy bone marrow donors. PCR amplification relied on 60 Vbeta primers (plus 13 Jbeta primers). TCRdb keeps only in-frame clones here, not all; method: immunoSEQ multiplex PCR. The repertoire has some 200,000 clones, around 85% of them found once; the top ten carry about 1.7%. This record belongs to a study of cytomegalovirus exposure and HLA in healthy donors. Study results and caveats: Among CMV-associated TCR beta chains, most appeared HLA-restricted in a later analysis. The presence/absence work took it that sequencing depth was about the same across donors.

CDR1 MNHNS and CDR2 SASEGT come from the germline V gene. The V end was cut by 4 bases, the J end by 2 bases, with 9 bases between. The CDR3 runs 14 residues. V gene TRBV6-1 combines with J gene TRBJ1-5; D is perhaps TRBD1 (5 bases). Sequencing was done on a sample of PBMCs. The receptor's source is a man in his fifties in good health and CMV-seronegative. CDR3 bases: TGTGCCAGCAGTGGCAGGGCGGGCAATCAGCCCCAGCATTTT. It specifies CASSGRAGNQPQHF.